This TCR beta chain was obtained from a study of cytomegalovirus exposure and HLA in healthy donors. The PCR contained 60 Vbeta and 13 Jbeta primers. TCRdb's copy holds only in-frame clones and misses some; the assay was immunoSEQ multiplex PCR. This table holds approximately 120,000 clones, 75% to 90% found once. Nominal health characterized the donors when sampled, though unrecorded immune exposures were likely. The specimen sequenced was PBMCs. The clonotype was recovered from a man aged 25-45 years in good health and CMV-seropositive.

DNA of the CDR3: TGTGCCAGCAGCCCCGTATTCACCGGGGAGCTGTTTTTT. This codes for CASSPVFTGELFF. The chain joins TRBV11-3 to TRBJ2-2; D gene unclear. From germline, CDR1 is SGHNT and CDR2 YENEEA. The CDR3 runs to 13 residues. The V and J ends lost 5 bases and 4 bases respectively, with 8 bases between them.